A single sample gave rise to the 31 T cell receptor beta chains below, sequenced in a study of blood T cell repertoires in COVID-19. Profiled with immunoSEQ multiplex PCR; TCRdb holds only in-frame clones, not every one. Of under 300,000 clones in the sample, 82% are singletons; the top ten hold over 12%. Sequenced material: PBMCs or T cells enriched from blood (not recorded which). The receptors were gathered from a man aged 35 to 55 who had recovered from COVID-19.

The chain recombines TRBV7-2 with TRBJ2-5, with D possibly TRBD2 on 6 matching bases. The CDR3 is 14 amino acids. V was shortened by 2 bases and J by 5 bases, with 12 bases between the two germline ends. Germline lookup yields CDR1 SGHTA and CDR2 FQGNSA. In nucleotides, the CDR3 is TGTGCCAGCAGCTTAAAGTGGGGGGAGGAGACCCAGTACTTC. It specifies CASSLKWGEETQYF.

V is TRBV3-1 (or the pseudogene TRBV3-2) and J is TRBJ1-1; maybe TRBD1 (5 bases). V was pared by 4 bases and J by 4 bases, with 13 bases between. This CDR3 has 14 residues. Per germline, CDR1 LGHDT and CDR2 YNNKEL (reference sequence). CDR3: CASSPPRVATEAFF. CDR3 nucleotide sequence: TGTGCCAGCAGCCCGCCCAGGGTTGCCACTGAAGCTTTCTTT.

In this sample, this clone turned up once. The chain carries TRBV3-1 (or the pseudogene TRBV3-2) and TRBJ1-1, with TRBD1 as a possible D gene (5 bases). This CDR3 has 14 amino acids. V lost 3 bases to trimming and J lost 3 bases, with 11 bases between them. In germline, CDR1 is LGHDT, CDR2 YNNKEL (reference sequence). Written as DNA, the CDR3 is TGTGCCAGCAGCCAGTGGGGCGGGGACACTGAAGCTTTCTTT. This translates into CASSQWGGDTEAFF.

The chain has TRBV5-1 and TRBJ1-2; 11 bases match TRBD1. V gave up 1 base and J gave up 6 bases; unmatched junction bases: 5. Germline V gene sequence: CDR1 SGHRS, CDR2 YFSETQ. The CDR3 length is 15 residues. The CDR3, as DNA: TGCGCCAGCAGCTTGCCGCGGACAGGGGGCCATGGCTACACCTTC. This gives the protein CASSLPRTGGHGYTF.

This clone was counted a single time. This sequence joins TRBV9 and TRBJ2-1, with TRBD2 identical over 9 bases. Germline V gene sequence: CDR1 SGDLS, CDR2 YYNGEE. Losses at the gene ends were 3 bases for V and 0 bases for J; bases not matched to a gene: 7. CDR3 length: 17 residues. This CDR3 reads CASSARAGGSSYNEQFF. CDR3 DNA: TGTGCCAGCAGCGCAAGAGCGGGGGGAAGCTCCTACAATGAGCAGTTCTTC.

The rearrangement links TRBV23-1 to TRBJ1-6; D gene ambiguous. TRBV23-1 is an ORF for which the function is uncertain. This CDR3 contains 17 residues. Trimming removed 5 bases at V and 10 bases at J, with 24 bases between. This chain's CDR3 is CASSYLSKTLPNSPLHF. CDR3 nucleotide sequence: TGCGCCAGCAGTTACCTCTCTAAGACACTGCCGAACTCACCCCTCCACTTT.

The rearrangement joins TRBV28 to TRBJ1-5, with TRBD1 matching over 9 bases. Germline loops: CDR1 MDHEN, CDR2 SYDVKM. V was clipped by 5 bases and J by 7 bases; unmatched bases: 9. CDR3 length: 15 residues. DNA for the CDR3: TGTGCCAGCAGTGTGTCGGGACAGGGATACCAGCCCCAGCATTTT. Its translation: CASSVSGQGYQPQHF.

The chain uses TRBV10-3 and TRBJ1-5; 8 positions match TRBD1. Per germline, CDR1 ENHRY and CDR2 SYGVKD. J gave up 7 bases and V 2 bases, and 7 bases lay outside the gene matches. There are 15 residues in the CDR3. The CDR3 DNA is TGTGCCATCAGTGAGACACTTGGACAGGGCCAGCCCCAGCATTTT. Translation gives CAISETLGQGQPQHF.

The chain links TRBV28 to TRBJ2-2; D call uncertain. V lost 3 bases and J 0 bases, leaving 14 bases between the germline ends. This CDR3 comprises 17 residues. Germline V gene data show CDR1 as MDHEN and CDR2 as SYDVKM. The CDR3 loop reads CASSFRTYKANTGELFF. CDR3 sequence (DNA): TGTGCCAGCAGTTTTAGAACCTATAAAGCGAACACCGGGGAGCTGTTTTTT.

V gene TRBV9 combines with J gene TRBJ2-7, with D perhaps matching TRBD2 (6 bases). The ends were cut back, 3 bases at V and 3 bases at J, with 13 bases in the middle. The CDR3 is made up of 14 amino acids. CDR1 is SGDLS and CDR2 is YYNGEE in the germline V gene. This CDR3 is CASSEGGSGYEQYF. In DNA, the CDR3 is TGTGCCAGCAGCGAGGGAGGCTCCGGCTACGAGCAGTACTTC. Based on the CDR3 plus reference TRBV9 and TRBJ2-7, the full variable domain is DSGVTQTPKHLITATGQRVTLRCSPRSGDLSVYWYQQSLDQGLQFLIQYYNGEERAKGNILERFSAQQFPDLHSELNLSSLELGDSALYFCASSEGGSGYEQYFGPGTRLTVT.

J is TRBJ1-2 and V is TRBV6-5, with D possibly being TRBD1 (5 bases). Trimming took off 0 bases at V and 5 bases at J, with 10 bases between the two ends. CDR1 and CDR2 from the germline V gene are MNHEY and SVGAGI. This CDR3 is 14 amino acids long. CDR3 protein: CASSYSNRQYGYTF. The CDR3 DNA follows: TGTGCCAGCAGTTACTCGAACAGGCAGTATGGCTACACCTTC.

J is TRBJ2-5 and V is TRBV28, with D perhaps TRBD2 (6 bases). The CDR3 sequence is 14 residues long. Germline assignment: CDR1 MDHEN and CDR2 SYDVKM. The ends were cut back, 3 bases at V and 3 bases at J, with 11 bases in the middle. In DNA, the CDR3 is TGTGCCAGCAGTTTCACCTCGGGGGAAGAGACCCAGTACTTC. This encodes CASSFTSGEETQYF. Full variable domain (outside the CDR3, taken from reference TRBV28 and TRBJ2-5): DVKVTQSSRYLVKRTGEKVFLECVQDMDHENMFWYRQDPGLGLRLIYFSYDVKMKEKGDIPEGYSVSREKKERFSLILESASTNQTSMYLCASSFTSGEETQYFGPGTRLLVL.

The CDR3 spells CATSVLGGNRKGETQYF. CDR3 coding DNA: TGTGCCACCAGCGTGCTCGGGGGAAACAGAAAGGGGGAGACCCAGTACTTC. The chain carries TRBV15 and TRBJ2-5, with D perhaps TRBD2 (6 bases). The length of the CDR3 is 17 residues. In germline, CDR1 is LNHNV, CDR2 YYDKDF (reference sequence). Trimming took 5 bases from V and 5 from J, leaving 24 bases between them.

J is TRBJ2-1 and V is TRBV5-1; 9 bases match TRBD2. Trimming took 0 bases from V and 3 from J; bases not matched to a gene: 7. The germline gives CDR1 SGHRS, CDR2 YFSETQ. CDR3 length equals 17 residues. The CDR3 region is CASSLEPSGAIYNEQFF. For the CDR3, the DNA is TGCGCCAGCAGCTTGGAGCCTAGCGGGGCCATCTACAATGAGCAGTTCTTC. Variable domain in full (rest from reference TRBV5-1 and TRBJ2-1): KAGVTQTPRYLIKTRGQQVTLSCSPISGHRSVSWYQQTPGQGLQFLFEYFSETQRNKGNFPGRFSGRQFSNSRSEMNVSTLELGDSALYLCASSLEPSGAIYNEQFFGPGTRLTVL.

The chain has TRBV20-1 and TRBJ2-5; TRBD2 is a possible D gene (7 bases). The CDR3 is made up of 14 amino acids. Germline V CDR1 and CDR2: DFQATT, SNEGSKA (reference sequence). Trimming took off 3 bases at V and 5 bases at J, with 16 bases between the two ends. The CDR3 region is CSASRGGGLETQYF. For the CDR3, the DNA is TGCAGTGCTAGTAGGGGGGGCGGGTTGGAGACCCAGTACTTC.

This clone was recorded a few times. Other DNA sequences in this specimen translate into the identical CDR3. This chain links TRBV10-3 with TRBJ1-5, with D maybe TRBD1 (6 bases). Per the germline V gene, CDR1 is ENHRY and CDR2 is SYGVKD. Trimming took 4 bases from V and 4 from J, leaving 11 bases between them. The CDR3 is 14 amino acids. CDR3 nucleotides: TGTGCCATCAGTGCTGGGACAACAAATCAGCCCCAGCATTTT. Its protein product is CAISAGTTNQPQHF.

The rearrangement uses TRBV7-2 and TRBJ1-5; 7 positions match TRBD1. This CDR3 has 16 amino acids. The V segment lost 5 bases and the J segment 4 bases; nucleotides outside the gene matches: 11. CDR1 is SGHTA and CDR2 is FQGNSA in the germline V gene. CDR3 in DNA: TGTGCCAGCAGCGTCATGACAGGGAGCGGAAATCAGCCCCAGCATTTT. Translating gives CASSVMTGSGNQPQHF.

With respect to this clone: Other DNA sequences in this sample translate to the same CDR3. The rearrangement links TRBV18 to TRBJ1-1, with TRBD1 matching 7 bases. Germline assignment: CDR1 KGHSH and CDR2 LQKENI. CDR3 length: 13 amino acids. After removal of 3 bases from V and 5 bases from J, the junction contained 3 bases not matched to a gene. Written as DNA, the CDR3 is TGTGCCAGCTCACCCGGGACAGTTACTGAAGCTTTCTTT. Translated: CASSPGTVTEAFF.

The V gene is TRBV9, the J gene TRBJ1-2, with a possible D match to TRBD1 (5 bases). Germline CDR1 is SGDLS and CDR2 is YYNGEE. Trimming pared 4 bases from V and 6 bases from J, leaving 16 bases between. The CDR3 runs to 14 residues. This CDR3 is CASSPPTGVDGYTF. The CDR3 DNA reads as TGTGCCAGCAGCCCACCGACGGGGGTGGATGGCTACACCTTC.

This chain joins TRBV2 and TRBJ2-3, with no clear D. The V gene's germline CDR1 is SNHLY and CDR2 FYNNEI. The CDR3 totals 14 residues. Trimming removed 5 bases at V and 2 bases at J, with 11 bases between. The CDR3 region has the DNA TGTGCCAGCAGTCTGCAGGCTATCACAGATACGCAGTATTTT. Translated: CASSLQAITDTQYF.

V usage is TRBV7-9 and J usage is TRBJ2-7; 10 bases align to TRBD1. CDR3 length equals 14 residues. Germline values: CDR1 SEHNR, CDR2 FQNEAQ (reference sequence). The J segment lost 4 bases and the V segment lost 3 bases, leaving 3 bases of the junction unmatched. The CDR3 nucleotides are TGTGCCAGCAGCTTGGGACAGGGGCTGTACGAGCAGTACTTC. It specifies CASSLGQGLYEQYF.

The chain links TRBV29-1 to TRBJ2-3, with 7 nucleotides matching TRBD2. The CDR3 contains 12 residues. The ends lost 7 bases at V and 10 bases at J; junction bases unmatched: 11. The germline V gene encodes CDR1 SQVTM and CDR2 ANQGSEA. The DNA for the CDR3 is TGCAGCGCTGCGACGAGGACTAGATCGCAGTATTTT. Its translation is CSAATRTRSQYF.

The genes are TRBV18 and TRBJ1-6; D might be TRBD1 (5 bases). Per germline, CDR1 KGHSH and CDR2 LQKENI. The CDR3 sequence is 13 residues long. V lost 8 bases to trimming and J lost 4 bases, with 9 bases between them. The CDR3 DNA reads TGTGCCAGCGCGGGGGGGTATAATTCACCCCTCCACTTT. Amino acid sequence: CASAGGYNSPLHF.

The chain employs TRBV4-1 and TRBJ1-1; D possibly corresponds to TRBD1 (6 bases). Germline V gives CDR1 MGHRA, CDR2 YSYEKL. The CDR3 runs 16 residues. V lost 0 bases to trimming and J lost 4 bases, with 15 bases between them. The CDR3 DNA sequence: TGCGCCAGCAGCCAAGATCCAGGGGAGCGGGGCACTGAAGCTTTCTTT. It specifies CASSQDPGERGTEAFF.

The chain has TRBV7-9 and TRBJ1-4; no clear D. This CDR3 has 15 amino acids. Germline values: CDR1 SEHNR, CDR2 FQNEAQ (reference sequence). Between the trimmed V and J ends, which lost 4 bases and 0 bases, there was a span of 9 bases. CDR3 DNA sequence: TGTGCCAGCAGCTGGAGCGGGACAACTAATGAAAAACTGTTTTTT. It yields the protein CASSWSGTTNEKLFF.

The V call is TRBV5-1, the J call TRBJ1-3; 7 bases agree with TRBD1. V was clipped by 2 bases and J by 3 bases; unmatched bases: 23. Germline CDR1 and CDR2: SGHRS and YFSETQ. This CDR3 comprises 21 residues. CDR3 region: CASSLTGRDSLPSGFGNTIYF. The CDR3 coding sequence is TGCGCCAGCAGCTTAACCGGCCGGGACAGCCTACCTTCCGGATTTGGAAACACCATATATTTT.

CDR3 residues: CASSLDRPGGGYTF. The CDR3 region has the DNA TGTGCCAGCAGCTTGGACAGGCCAGGGGGAGGCTACACCTTC. The chain couples TRBV5-5 to TRBJ1-2; 7 bases fit TRBD1. Losses at the gene ends were 0 bases for V and 8 bases for J; bases not matched to a gene: 7. This CDR3 is built from 14 residues. Germline V gene lookup returns CDR1 SGHKS and CDR2 YYEKEE (reference sequence).

The chain is built from TRBV18 and TRBJ2-2; D is possibly TRBD1 (6 bases). Germline V gene data show CDR1 as KGHSH and CDR2 as LQKENI. V shed 6 bases and J shed 7 bases, with 15 bases lying between them. The length of the CDR3 is 14 residues. This chain's CDR3 is CASSEIQGSGELFF. The CDR3 DNA sequence: TGTGCCAGCTCGGAGATACAGGGAAGCGGGGAGCTGTTTTTT.

This sequence joins TRBV6-5 and TRBJ1-6; 8 bases align to TRBD1. The germline CDR1 and CDR2 sequences are MNHEY and SVGAGI. With 6 bases clipped from V and 10 bases from J, the junction kept 8 bases outside the gene matches. The CDR3 consists of 14 residues. CDR3 DNA sequence: TGTGCCAGCAGCCAAGACAGGGGCCACTCACCCCTCCACTTT. This translates into CASSQDRGHSPLHF.

This chain connects TRBV4-1 to TRBJ1-1; 9 nucleotides agree with TRBD1. V gave up 3 bases and J gave up 4 bases; unmatched junction bases: 6. The CDR3 has 15 residues. The germline gives CDR1 MGHRA, CDR2 YSYEKL. The CDR3: CASSHGDREATEAFF. CDR3 DNA: TGCGCCAGCAGCCATGGGGACAGGGAGGCCACTGAAGCTTTCTTT.

To note about this clone: Other DNA sequences of this sample code for an identical CDR3. The CDR3 loop reads CSVDIRGTGSAGELFF. DNA for the CDR3: TGCAGCGTTGACATCCGAGGAACAGGGAGCGCCGGGGAGCTGTTTTTT. This sequence joins TRBV29-1 and TRBJ2-2; D perhaps matches TRBD1 (6 bases). Germline-derived CDR1 and CDR2 are SQVTM and ANQGSEA. V shed 3 bases and J shed 6 bases, with 20 bases lying between them. CDR3 size: 16 residues.